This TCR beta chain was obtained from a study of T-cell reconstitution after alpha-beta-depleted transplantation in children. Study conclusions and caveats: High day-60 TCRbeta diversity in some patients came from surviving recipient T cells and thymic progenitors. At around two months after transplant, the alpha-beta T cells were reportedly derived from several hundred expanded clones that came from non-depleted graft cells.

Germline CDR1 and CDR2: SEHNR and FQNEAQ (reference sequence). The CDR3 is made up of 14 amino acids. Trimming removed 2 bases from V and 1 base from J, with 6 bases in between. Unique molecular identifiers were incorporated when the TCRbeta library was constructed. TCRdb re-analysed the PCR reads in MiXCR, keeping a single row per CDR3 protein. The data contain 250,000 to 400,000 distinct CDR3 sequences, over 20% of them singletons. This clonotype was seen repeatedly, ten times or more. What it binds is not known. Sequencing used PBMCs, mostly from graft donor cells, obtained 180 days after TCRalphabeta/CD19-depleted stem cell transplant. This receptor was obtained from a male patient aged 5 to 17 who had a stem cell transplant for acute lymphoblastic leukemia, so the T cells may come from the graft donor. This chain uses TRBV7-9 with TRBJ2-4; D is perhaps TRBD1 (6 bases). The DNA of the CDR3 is TGTGCCAGCAGCTTACAGGGGGCCAAAAACATTCAGTACTTC. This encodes CASSLQGAKNIQYF. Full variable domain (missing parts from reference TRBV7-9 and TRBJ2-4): DTGVSQNPRHKITKRGQNVTFRCDPISEHNRLYWYRQTLGQGPEFLTYFQNEAQLEKSRLLSDRFSAERPKGSFSTLEIQRTEQGDSAMYLCASSLQGAKNIQYFGAGTRLSVL.